Described below is a single T cell receptor beta chain sequence and its context. With iRepertoire HTBI primers and Arm-PCR of CDR3 regions, TCR beta libraries were built. MiXCR was run by TCRdb on the multiplex PCR reads, yielding one entry per CDR3 protein. Of roughly 380,000 distinct CDR3 sequences detected, around 15% appear once; the ten largest clones hold 20% to 25%. The data belong to a study of regulatory T cells in long-lasting Graves disease. This CDR3 comprises 12 residues. V lost 5 bases and J lost 5, with 13 bases in between. Germline V gene lookup returns CDR1 SQVTM and CDR2 ANQGSEA. Time point indicated: newly diagnosed GD, antithyroid drugs for less than 3 months. PBMC RNA served as the TCR library source.

This TCR derives from a female donor with Graves disease. The input for sequencing was peripheral blood mononuclear cells (PBMCs), taken at new diagnosis, from a patient treated with antithyroid drugs. The J gene is TRBJ2-7, the V gene TRBV29-1, with D perhaps assigned TRBD1 or TRBD2 (5 bases each). This CDR3 is CSVRQGPHEQYF. In DNA, the CDR3 is TGCAGCGTTAGGCAGGGACCCCACGAGCAGTACTTC.